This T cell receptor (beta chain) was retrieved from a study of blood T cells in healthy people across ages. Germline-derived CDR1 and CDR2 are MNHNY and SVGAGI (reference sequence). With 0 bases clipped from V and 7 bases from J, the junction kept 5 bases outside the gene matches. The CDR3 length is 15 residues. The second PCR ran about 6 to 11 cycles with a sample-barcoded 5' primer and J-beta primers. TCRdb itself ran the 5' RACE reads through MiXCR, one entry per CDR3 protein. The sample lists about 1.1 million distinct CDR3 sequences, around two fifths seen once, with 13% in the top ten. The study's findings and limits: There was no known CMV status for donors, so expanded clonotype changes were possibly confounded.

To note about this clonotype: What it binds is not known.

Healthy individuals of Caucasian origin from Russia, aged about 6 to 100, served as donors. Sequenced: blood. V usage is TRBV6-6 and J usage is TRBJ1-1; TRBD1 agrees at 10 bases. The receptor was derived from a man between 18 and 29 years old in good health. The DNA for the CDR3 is TGTGCCAGCAGTTACTCGTGGGACAGGGGAGATGAAGCTTTCTTT. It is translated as CASSYSWDRGDEAFF.